This paragraph covers one T cell receptor (beta chain) sequence. Its antigen is undetermined. The data derive from a study of graft-versus-host responses after intestinal transplantation. Findings and limits, study-wide: GvH clones turned up in recipient marrow; some had shown up first in ileum or blood.

CDR1 SGHAT and CDR2 FQNNGV come from the germline V gene. V was trimmed by 5 bases and J by 1 base, leaving 21 bases between them. This CDR3 has 18 amino acids. TCRdb's table, derived via immunoSEQ multiplex PCR, lists solely in-frame clones and lacks some. The data show 77,000 or so clones, 85% to 95% seen once. The J gene is TRBJ1-3, the V gene TRBV11-2; D call uncertain. The starting material was unstimulated CD8+ T cells sorted from spleen or lymph node cells, obtained before intestinal transplant. This TCR was sampled from a human donor who received an intestinal transplant. This CDR3 is CASSKMAAYSSSGNTIYF. DNA for the CDR3: TGTGCCAGCAGCAAAATGGCGGCGTACAGCTCGTCTGGAAACACCATATATTTT.